Shown below are 13 T cell receptor beta chains from a single sample sequenced in a study of cytotoxic CD8 clonotypes in ibrutinib-treated CLL. Generated by immunoSEQ multiplex PCR, the TCRdb table keeps only in-frame clones and is missing some. The table shows approximately 60,000 clones, with about 54% occurring only once. Sequencing used PBMCs, obtained at disease progression, from a patient treated with ibrutinib. The receptors come from a human donor with chronic lymphocytic leukemia.

V usage is TRBV23-1 and J usage is TRBJ2-5; D not resolved. TRBV23-1 is noted as an ORF with a role that remains uncertain. This CDR3 is 13 amino acids long. Trimming stripped 2 bases from V and 2 bases from J, with 6 bases between. Here the CDR3 DNA reads TGCGCCAGCAGTCAACCAGGTCAAGAGACCCAGTACTTC. Amino acid sequence: CASSQPGQETQYF.

V gene TRBV10-3 combines with J gene TRBJ2-5; D is uncertain. The V gene's germline CDR1 is ENHRY and CDR2 SYGVKD. CDR3 length: 13 residues. Between the trimmed V and J ends, which lost 4 bases and 2 bases, there was a span of 8 bases. The CDR3 loop is CAISAPQQETQYF. CDR3 DNA: TGTGCCATCAGTGCTCCACAGCAAGAGACCCAGTACTTC.

This clone appeared a few times. This chain connects TRBV5-4 to TRBJ2-1, with TRBD2 matching 10 bases. The V gene end was trimmed by 1 base and the J gene end by 5 bases; junction bases not matched to a gene: 12. The germline V gene encodes CDR1 SGHNT and CDR2 YYREEE (reference sequence). The CDR3 runs to 18 residues. DNA of the CDR3: TGTGCCAGCAGCTTGTCTCTTGGGGCCAGCGGGGGGGACAATGAGCAGTTCTTC. This gives the protein CASSLSLGASGGDNEQFF.

The sample holds a few counts of this clone. This sequence joins TRBV10-3 and TRBJ1-2, with a possible D match to TRBD1 (5 bases). The V gene lost 8 bases and the J gene lost 4 bases, with 14 bases spanning the gap. Germline CDR1 reads ENHRY; CDR2 reads SYGVKD. The CDR3 totals 13 residues. CDR3 region: CAISGGNGYGYTF. CDR3 sequence (DNA): TGTGCCATCTCGGGGGGGAACGGCTATGGCTACACCTTC.

The gene calls are TRBV27 and TRBJ2-2, with 9 bases fitting TRBD1. The V and J ends lost 4 bases and 5 bases, in that order; junction bases with no gene match: 2. CDR1 and CDR2 from the germline V gene are MNHEY and SMNVEV (reference sequence). The CDR3 runs to 14 residues. CDR3 region: CASSSGTGTGELFF. DNA for the CDR3: TGTGCCAGCAGTTCCGGGACAGGGACCGGGGAGCTGTTTTTT.

The J gene is TRBJ2-1, the V gene TRBV7-2, with D possibly TRBD2 on 5 matching bases. Trimming pared 3 bases from V and 7 bases from J, leaving 10 bases between. The CDR3 length is 13 residues. The germline V gene encodes CDR1 SGHTA and CDR2 FQGNSA. The CDR3 DNA reads TGTGCCAGCAGCTTCGGCACTAGTAATGAGCAGTTCTTC. Its protein product is CASSFGTSNEQFF. The variable domain in full, completed from reference TRBV7-2 and TRBJ2-1, reads GAGVSQSPSNKVTEKGKDVELRCDPISGHTALYWYRQSLGQGLEFLIYFQGNSAPDKSGLPSDRFSAERTGGSVSTLTIQRTQQEDSAVYLCASSFGTSNEQFFGPGTRLTVL.

The J gene is TRBJ1-5, the V gene TRBV30, with D tentatively TRBD1 (5 bases). Germline V gives CDR1 GTSNPN, CDR2 SVGIG (reference sequence). The CDR3 has 14 amino acids. V was shortened by 2 bases and J by 4 bases, with 12 bases between the two germline ends. CDR3 residues: CAWSWSGMNQPQHF. In DNA form, the CDR3 reads TGTGCCTGGAGTTGGTCAGGGATGAATCAGCCCCAGCATTTT.

The chain combines TRBV30 with TRBJ2-5; D unclear. The germline V gene encodes CDR1 GTSNPN and CDR2 SVGIG (reference sequence). Trimming removed 3 bases at V and 5 bases at J, with 19 bases between. The CDR3 runs to 15 residues. Here the CDR3 reads CAWSPGLGQEETQYF. In DNA form, the CDR3 reads TGTGCCTGGAGCCCCGGATTAGGGCAGGAGGAGACCCAGTACTTC.

V and J are TRBV5-1 and TRBJ2-6, with D uncertain. The CDR3 runs 16 residues. V lost 2 bases to trimming and J lost 0 bases, with 9 bases between them. From germline, CDR1 is SGHRS and CDR2 YFSETQ. This CDR3 is CASSFDTLSGANVLTF. In DNA, the CDR3 is TGCGCCAGCAGCTTCGACACCCTCTCTGGGGCCAACGTCCTGACTTTC.

The chain employs TRBV28 and TRBJ2-5; 10 bases map to TRBD2. V lost 2 bases to trimming and J lost 5 bases; unmatched junction nucleotides: 2. The CDR3 has 14 amino acids. The germline V gene encodes CDR1 MDHEN and CDR2 SYDVKM. The CDR3 DNA reads as TGTGCCAGCAGTTTAAGCGGGAGGGGCGAGACCCAGTACTTC. Its protein is CASSLSGRGETQYF.

This clone was picked up a small number of times. The chain combines TRBV28 with TRBJ1-2; 8 bases map to TRBD1. The CDR3 spans 13 residues. Trimming cost V 8 bases and J 8 bases; bases outside gene matches: 10. Per the germline V gene, CDR1 is MDHEN and CDR2 is SYDVKM. This CDR3 reads CASSHQGAGGYTF. The CDR3, as DNA: TGTGCCAGCTCACACCAGGGGGCGGGCGGCTACACCTTC.

The chain combines TRBV30 with TRBJ1-5, with D perhaps TRBD1 (5 bases). Deletions cut 3 bases from V and 0 bases from J, with 15 bases between. The CDR3 has 16 residues. Per germline, CDR1 GTSNPN and CDR2 SVGIG (reference sequence). The CDR3, as DNA: TGTGCCTGGAGCCAATCCGGGACGACTAGCAATCAGCCCCAGCATTTT. Its translation: CAWSQSGTTSNQPQHF.

V gene TRBV11-2 combines with J gene TRBJ2-3, with 8 nucleotides matching TRBD2. Germline CDR1 is SGHAT and CDR2 is FQNNGV. This CDR3 spans 14 amino acids. V trimming: 0 bases; J trimming: 14 bases; junction bases outside the gene matches: 10. The CDR3 nucleotides are TGTGCCAGCAGCTTAGATCTAGCGGGTGTCTCTCCGTATTTT. This translates into CASSLDLAGVSPYF.